What follows are 20 T cell receptor beta chains derived from one specimen sequenced in a study of beta chain features in type 1 diabetes. Expressed TCRB transcripts were sequenced after all isolated RNA was converted to cDNA. Some clones are missing from TCRdb's copy, which holds only in-frame ones; the method was immunoSEQ multiplex PCR. The table includes 900,000 or so clones, 15% to 20% detected once. Sample: naive CD4+ T cells from blood. Source of these receptors: a woman aged 18-29 years in good health.

In its sample, this clone was seen a few times. V usage is TRBV5-1 and J usage is TRBJ2-1, with 7 bases that match TRBD1. From germline, CDR1 is SGHRS and CDR2 YFSETQ. The V and J ends lost 4 bases and 4 bases, in that order; junction bases with no gene match: 8. The CDR3 length is 15 residues. The CDR3 region is CASSKTGTEYNEQFF. In nucleotides, the CDR3 is TGCGCCAGCAGCAAAACCGGGACAGAATACAATGAGCAGTTCTTC.

Turning to this clone: The same CDR3 also results from other DNA sequences found in this sample. The chain recombines TRBV28 with TRBJ1-2; D is uncertain. The CDR3 has 13 residues. V gave up 3 bases and J gave up 2 bases, with 7 bases separating them. Germline V gene sequence: CDR1 MDHEN, CDR2 SYDVKM. The CDR3 reads CASSFGRNYGYTF. The CDR3 DNA sequence: TGTGCCAGCAGTTTCGGACGGAACTATGGCTACACCTTC.

In its sample, this clone was seen a few times. CDR3 in DNA: TGTGCCAGCACTCCGACCGGGACAGGGAACAATGAGCAGTTCTTC. It encodes CASTPTGTGNNEQFF. The gene calls are TRBV25-1 and TRBJ2-1, with TRBD1 identical over 9 bases. J was trimmed by 5 bases and V by 7 bases; bases with no gene match: 9. Per the germline V gene, CDR1 is MGHDK and CDR2 is SYGVNS. The CDR3 has 15 residues.

This clone was detected only a few times. This chain connects TRBV4-3 to TRBJ2-2, with TRBD1 matching over 9 bases. From germline, CDR1 is LGHNA and CDR2 YSLEER. The CDR3 runs 18 residues. V trimming: 3 bases; J trimming: 2 bases; junction bases outside the gene matches: 10. CDR3 region: CASSQSQQGALNTGELFF. The CDR3 region has the DNA TGCGCCAGCAGCCAGTCACAACAGGGGGCACTAAACACCGGGGAGCTGTTTTTT.

This clone appeared a few times. The chain uses TRBV12-5 and TRBJ2-5; D is possibly TRBD1 (5 bases). Germline CDR1 LGHNT, CDR2 FRNRAP. V lost 1 base to trimming and J lost 5 bases, with 8 bases between them. The CDR3 length is 13 residues. This chain's CDR3 is CASGLGAGETQYF. CDR3 in DNA: TGTGCTAGTGGTTTGGGAGCAGGGGAGACCCAGTACTTC.

V and J are TRBV28 and TRBJ1-4; 7 nucleotides agree with TRBD1. CDR1 is MDHEN, CDR2 SYDVKM, per germline. This CDR3 region has 16 residues. V was pared by 7 bases and J by 0 bases, with 8 bases of the junction left unmatched. The CDR3 spells CASNAQGFATNEKLFF. DNA for the CDR3: TGTGCCAGCAACGCACAGGGGTTCGCAACTAATGAAAAACTGTTTTTT.

Only a few counts were recorded for this clone. Other DNA sequences in this specimen translate into the identical CDR3. The V gene is TRBV18, the J gene TRBJ1-5, with 8 nucleotides matching TRBD1. The V gene's germline CDR1 is KGHSH and CDR2 LQKENI. This CDR3 is 14 amino acids long. Trimming took 4 bases from V and 1 from J; bases not matched to a gene: 0. The CDR3 is CASSRTGSNQPQHF. The CDR3 DNA is TGTGCCAGCTCACGGACAGGGAGCAATCAGCCCCAGCATTTT. The full variable domain, in which reference TRBV18 and TRBJ1-5 provide the parts outside the CDR3, is NAGVMQNPRHLVRRRGQEARLRCSPMKGHSHVYWYRQLPEEGLKFMVYLQKENIIDESGMPKERFSAEFPKEGPSILRIQQVVRGDSAAYFCASSRTGSNQPQHFGDGTRLSIL.

This clone has a handful of counts. V usage is TRBV21-1 and J usage is TRBJ2-7; the table assigns TRBD1, which was not confirmed against the DNA. TRBV21-1 is labeled a pseudogene. This CDR3 comprises 12 residues. In DNA, the CDR3 is TGTGCCAGCAGCAAAGTGGTTTTCAGAAAGTACTTC. Translated: CASSKVVFRKYF.

The chain combines TRBV7-9 with TRBJ2-4, with TRBD2 matching over 11 bases. The CDR3 spans 15 residues. CDR1 and CDR2 (germline): SEHNR, FQNEAQ (reference sequence). V gave up 4 bases and J gave up 9 bases; unmatched junction bases: 8. CDR3 in amino acids: CASSSLAGGQGIQYF. In DNA form, the CDR3 reads TGTGCCAGCAGCTCCTTAGCGGGAGGGCAAGGCATTCAGTACTTC.

This clone was observed a handful of times. The J gene is TRBJ2-5, the V gene TRBV20-1, with D perhaps matching TRBD2 (5 bases). The CDR3 spans 11 residues. Trimming shortened V by 6 bases and J by 6 bases, and 11 bases separated the two germline ends. CDR1 and CDR2 (germline): DFQATT, SNEGSKA (reference sequence). CDR3: CSADSRKTQYF. The CDR3 DNA reads as TGCAGTGCGGACTCACGGAAGACCCAGTACTTC.

This clone was found a few times. The V gene is TRBV7-9, the J gene TRBJ2-3, with 9 bases identical to TRBD2. Germline V gene lookup returns CDR1 SEHNR and CDR2 FQNEAQ (reference sequence). Losses at the gene ends were 1 base for V and 3 bases for J; bases not matched to a gene: 2. The CDR3 sequence is 15 residues long. The chain's CDR3 is CASSLGLAETDTQYF. The CDR3 region has the DNA TGTGCCAGCAGCTTAGGACTAGCGGAAACAGATACGCAGTATTTT.

The chain couples TRBV9 to TRBJ1-4, with TRBD1 identical over 7 bases. V dropped 3 bases and J dropped 5; count of bases not matched to a gene: 10. Per germline, CDR1 SGDLS and CDR2 YYNGEE. This CDR3 has 16 amino acids. The CDR3 protein is CASSEQGTVKNEKLFF. The CDR3 coding sequence is TGTGCCAGCAGCGAGCAAGGGACAGTGAAGAATGAAAAACTGTTTTTT.

This clone was detected only a few times. This chain links TRBV9 with TRBJ2-1; tentatively, D is TRBD1 or TRBD2 (5 bases each). The germline V and J ends were trimmed by 3 bases and 3 bases, with 13 bases remaining between them. The CDR3 extends over 15 amino acids. Germline-derived CDR1 and CDR2 are SGDLS and YYNGEE. The CDR3 sequence: CASSAGSGNYNEQFF. The CDR3 DNA reads as TGTGCCAGCAGCGCAGGGAGCGGCAACTACAATGAGCAGTTCTTC.

This clone was counted a few times. J is TRBJ1-5 and V is TRBV6-6; D not resolved. V lost 6 bases to trimming and J lost 2 bases, with 14 bases between them. Germline V gene data show CDR1 as MNHNY and CDR2 as SVGAGI (reference sequence). There are 15 residues in the CDR3. CDR3 DNA: TGTGCCAGCAGCCAATCCCGCAGTGGCAATCAGCCCCAGCATTTT. Amino acid sequence: CASSQSRSGNQPQHF.

The chain uses TRBV28 and TRBJ2-7; D possibly corresponds to TRBD2 (6 bases). The germline CDR1 and CDR2 sequences are MDHEN and SYDVKM. This CDR3 region has 11 residues. The V end was cut by 8 bases, the J end by 7 bases, with 12 bases between. CDR3 loop: CASSGGREQYF. Written as DNA, the CDR3 is TGTGCCAGCTCCGGGGGTCGGGAGCAGTACTTC.

The chain uses TRBV7-2 and TRBJ2-3, with D perhaps TRBD2 (6 bases). The ends were cut back, 4 bases at V and 6 bases at J, with 20 bases in the middle. This CDR3 has 16 residues. Germline loops: CDR1 SGHTA, CDR2 FQGNSA. The CDR3 sequence is CASSYVRLGPTDTQYF. The DNA of the CDR3 is TGTGCCAGCAGCTACGTCCGACTAGGCCCCACGGATACGCAGTATTTT.

The rearrangement joins TRBV7-9 to TRBJ2-2; possible D gene TRBD1, 6 bases. CDR3 length: 14 residues. V gave up 5 bases and J gave up 13 bases, with 20 bases separating them. Germline V gene sequence: CDR1 SEHNR, CDR2 FQNEAQ (reference sequence). CDR3 residues: CASSLGAVRSALFF. The CDR3 DNA reads TGTGCCAGCAGCCTGGGGGCAGTACGTTCGGCGCTGTTTTTT. The variable domain in full, with the rest retrieved from reference TRBV7-9 and TRBJ2-2, is DTGVSQNPRHKITKRGQNVTFRCDPISEHNRLYWYRQTLGQGPEFLTYFQNEAQLEKSRLLSDRFSAERPKGSFSTLEIQRTEQGDSAMYLCASSLGAVRSALFFGEGSRLTVL.

The genes are TRBV28 and TRBJ2-7; D might be TRBD2 (6 bases). Trimming stripped 6 bases from V and 2 bases from J, with 14 bases between. CDR3 length equals 14 residues. Germline V CDR1 and CDR2: MDHEN, SYDVKM. The CDR3 DNA sequence: TGTGCCAGCAGCACCCCTAGCGAAACCTACGAGCAGTACTTC. As protein: CASSTPSETYEQYF.

The V and J genes are TRBV10-3 and TRBJ2-2; 9 nucleotides line up with TRBD2. Germline CDR1 ENHRY, CDR2 SYGVKD. The length of the CDR3 is 14 residues. The J segment lost 5 bases and the V segment lost 10 bases, leaving 8 bases of the junction unmatched. The CDR3 region has the DNA TGTGCCACCCAGACTAGCGGAGCTACCGGGGAGCTGTTTTTT. This sequence encodes CATQTSGATGELFF.

This chain connects TRBV18 to TRBJ2-1, with TRBD2 identical over 8 bases. V lost 3 bases to trimming and J lost 8 bases; unmatched junction nucleotides: 12. The germline CDR1 and CDR2 sequences are KGHSH and LQKENI. The CDR3 sequence is 16 residues long. In DNA form, the CDR3 reads TGTGCCAGCTCACCGTTCCCAGCGGGAGCTGGGGATGAGCAGTTCTTC. It encodes CASSPFPAGAGDEQFF.